These 8 T cell receptor beta chains share one sample of origin, sequenced in a study of a mutant IDH1 vaccine in newly diagnosed glioma. Sequenced by immunoSEQ multiplex PCR; TCRdb stores in-frame clones only, minus some. Of some 66,000 clones in the sample, 80% to 85% are singletons; the top ten hold roughly 4.5%. The sample's time point: week 35, safety follow-up. Each dose delivered 300 ug of mutant IDH1 20-mer peptide subcutaneously with imiquimod. Antigens for these TCRs are unknown. Specimen: PBMCs, collected from a glioma patient whose treatment included an IDH1 peptide vaccine. These receptors all stem from a man aged 25-40 years with glioma.

The chain recombines TRBV18 with TRBJ2-1; TRBD2 matches at 12 bases. The germline gives CDR1 KGHSH, CDR2 LQKENI. This CDR3 contains 16 residues. J lost 8 bases, V lost 5 bases, and 10 bases had no gene match. The CDR3 sequence: CASSGILAGGIDEQFF. CDR3 sequence (DNA): TGTGCCAGCTCAGGAATCCTAGCGGGGGGGATCGATGAGCAGTTCTTC.

This chain uses TRBV11-2 with TRBJ2-7, with 7 bases identical to TRBD2. The CDR3 covers 15 residues. Per the germline V gene, CDR1 is SGHAT and CDR2 is FQNNGV. J lost 3 bases, V lost 1 base, and 6 bases had no gene match. CDR3 sequence (DNA): TGTGCCAGCAGCTTAGGCGTCGGGGGGAACTACGAGCAGTACTTC. Protein sequence: CASSLGVGGNYEQYF.

CDR3 sequence: CASSVQGGGNTIYF. The CDR3 DNA reads TGTGCCAGCAGTGTACAGGGGGGCGGAAACACCATATATTTT. The rearrangement uses TRBV6-1 and TRBJ1-3, with TRBD1 matching 8 bases. V shed 4 bases, J shed 4 bases, and the junction held 3 bases outside the gene matches. Germline V gene sequence: CDR1 MNHNS, CDR2 SASEGT. The CDR3 is made up of 14 amino acids.

V gene TRBV18 combines with J gene TRBJ1-2, with D possibly TRBD1 on 6 matching bases. The CDR3 sequence is 18 residues long. Germline V CDR1 and CDR2: KGHSH, LQKENI. Trimming cost V 3 bases and J 7 bases, with 27 bases left between them. CDR3 sequence reads: CASSPLDSLGTGLRGYTF. The CDR3 nucleotides read TGTGCCAGCTCACCTTTGGACTCTCTCGGAACAGGGCTACGTGGCTACACCTTC.

V is TRBV6-5 and J is TRBJ2-1, with D hard to call. This CDR3 is built from 14 residues. V gave up 5 bases and J gave up 3 bases, with 11 bases separating them. CDR1 and CDR2 (germline): MNHEY, SVGAGI. The CDR3 region is CASSGDSGYNEQFF. The CDR3 DNA sequence: TGTGCCAGCAGTGGGGATTCAGGCTACAATGAGCAGTTCTTC.

J is TRBJ1-6 and V is TRBV19; D call uncertain. This CDR3 has 14 amino acids. Between the trimmed V and J ends, which lost 4 bases and 8 bases, there was a span of 12 bases. The germline V gene has CDR1 LNHDA and CDR2 SQIVND (reference sequence). CDR3 DNA sequence: TGTGCCAGTAGTAGGCGATCATCCGATTCACCCCTCCACTTT. The encoded protein is CASSRRSSDSPLHF. The full variable domain, with the rest looked up from reference TRBV19 and TRBJ1-6, is DGGITQSPKYLFRKEGQNVTLSCEQNLNHDAMYWYRQDPGQGLRLIYYSQIVNDFQKGDIAEGYSVSREKKESFPLTVTSAQKNPTAFYLCASSRRSSDSPLHFGNGTRLTVT.

A single count supports this clone. The chain links TRBV30 to TRBJ2-7, with 7 positions matching TRBD1. Germline V gives CDR1 GTSNPN, CDR2 SVGIG (reference sequence). J was trimmed by 9 bases and V by 5 bases; bases with no gene match: 10. This CDR3 has 12 residues. As DNA, the CDR3 is TGTGCCTGGGCGACAGGGTCTGGCGGGCAGTACTTC. It specifies CAWATGSGGQYF.

The chain employs TRBV7-2 and TRBJ2-2; the D gene is possibly TRBD2 (5 bases). Germline loops: CDR1 SGHTA, CDR2 FQGNSA. The CDR3 covers 14 residues. Trimming took off 1 base at V and 8 bases at J, with 11 bases between the two ends. DNA of the CDR3: TGTGCCAGCAGCTTAGGGTCGGGATGGGGGGAGCTGTTTTTT. Amino acids: CASSLGSGWGELFF.